The next 30 T cell receptor beta chains were all read from a single sample in a study of cytomegalovirus exposure and HLA in healthy donors. A multiplex PCR was run with 60 Vbeta primers and 13 Jbeta primers. Repertoires were generated with immunoSEQ multiplex PCR, while TCRdb's copy carries only in-frame clones and drops some. The data show hundreds of thousands of clones, approximately 90% seen once. Specimen: PBMCs. Source of these receptors: a woman aged 18-29 years in good health and CMV-seronegative.

The chain employs TRBV7-6 and TRBJ2-1; TRBD2 matches at 10 bases. Germline V gene sequence: CDR1 SGHVS, CDR2 FNYEAQ. The CDR3 loop spans 17 amino acids. Trimming cost V 5 bases and J 5 bases; bases outside gene matches: 12. CDR3 bases: TGTGCCAGCAGCCCAGCTTCGGGGCTAGCGGGGGACAATGAGCAGTTCTTC. Translating it yields CASSPASGLAGDNEQFF.

CDR3 nucleotides: TGTGCCAGCAGCTTAGGACACCCAGGGACCCAGTACTTC. Translated: CASSLGHPGTQYF. The J gene is TRBJ2-5, the V gene TRBV7-7; no reliable D call. CDR3 length: 13 residues. The germline CDR1 and CDR2 sequences are SSHAT and FNYEAQ (reference sequence). Trimming took 1 base from V and 7 from J, leaving 10 bases between them.

The chain links TRBV6-4 to TRBJ2-1, with 7 positions matching TRBD1. Losses at the gene ends were 4 bases for V and 2 bases for J; bases not matched to a gene: 5. In germline, CDR1 is MRHNA, CDR2 SNTAGT. The CDR3 length is 15 residues. The CDR3 nucleotides are TGTGCCAGCAGTGTCGACAGGGACCCCTACAATGAGCAGTTCTTC. As protein: CASSVDRDPYNEQFF.

The chain links TRBV5-5 to TRBJ1-2; 7 bases are shared with TRBD1. V dropped 2 bases and J dropped 7; count of bases not matched to a gene: 5. This CDR3 comprises 13 residues. Germline assignment: CDR1 SGHKS and CDR2 YYEKEE (reference sequence). This CDR3 reads CASSFQGEGGYTF. The CDR3 DNA is TGTGCCAGCAGCTTTCAGGGGGAAGGTGGCTACACCTTC.

This chain connects TRBV27 to TRBJ1-5; no firm D call. Germline CDR1 and CDR2: MNHEY and SMNVEV (reference sequence). This CDR3 has 13 amino acids. Trimming removed 4 bases at V and 7 bases at J, with 11 bases between. DNA for the CDR3: TGTGCCAGCAGTTCCGCCGGAGCCCAGCCCCAGCATTTT. Translation gives CASSSAGAQPQHF.

The chain is built from TRBV20-1 and TRBJ2-7; a weak D match, TRBD1 (6 bases). This CDR3 contains 11 residues. The V gene lost 3 bases and the J gene lost 4 bases, with 7 bases spanning the gap. Germline V CDR1 and CDR2: DFQATT, SNEGSKA (reference sequence). CDR3 loop: CSASGQYEQYF. CDR3 sequence (DNA): TGCAGTGCTAGTGGACAGTACGAGCAGTACTTC.

This clone has only one observation. The chain joins TRBV11-2 to TRBJ1-1, with TRBD1 matching over 8 bases. Trimming took 6 bases from V and 10 from J; bases not matched to a gene: 7. Germline values: CDR1 SGHAT, CDR2 FQNNGV. The CDR3 contains 12 residues. CDR3 region: CASSQGALRAFF. The CDR3 region has the DNA TGTGCCAGCAGTCAGGGGGCGCTTAGAGCTTTCTTT.

The gene calls are TRBV5-5 and TRBJ1-6; D call uncertain. V was pared by 3 bases and J by 8 bases, with 6 bases between. This CDR3 region has 12 residues. The germline V gene encodes CDR1 SGHKS and CDR2 YYEKEE (reference sequence). This CDR3 is CASSSRDSPLHF. The CDR3 region has the DNA TGTGCCAGCAGCTCCCGAGATTCACCCCTCCACTTT.

V is TRBV5-6 and J is TRBJ2-7; D gene uncertain. V shed 4 bases and J shed 6 bases, with 14 bases lying between them. Germline CDR1 SGHDT, CDR2 YYEEEE. The CDR3 consists of 13 residues. The CDR3: CASSMAEVREQYF. The CDR3 DNA reads as TGTGCCAGCAGCATGGCAGAAGTTCGCGAGCAGTACTTC.

This clone has just a few counts. The chain couples TRBV27 to TRBJ2-7, with 11 bases that match TRBD1. V lost 6 bases and J lost 1; bases outside the gene matches: 5. Germline V CDR1 and CDR2: MNHEY, SMNVEV (reference sequence). The CDR3 sequence is 15 residues long. The CDR3 sequence: CASRYGTGGSYEQYF. CDR3 nucleotides: TGTGCCAGCAGATACGGGACAGGGGGTTCCTACGAGCAGTACTTC.

This clone was recorded only once. The CDR3 nucleotides read TGTGCCAGTAATTGGGACAGGAATTCACCCCTCCACTTT. It encodes CASNWDRNSPLHF. The gene calls are TRBV19 and TRBJ1-6; TRBD1 matches at 8 bases. Germline CDR1 reads LNHDA; CDR2 reads SQIVND (reference sequence). Losses at the gene ends were 7 bases for V and 7 bases for J; bases not matched to a gene: 3. The CDR3 consists of 13 residues.

This rearrangement joins TRBV5-1 to TRBJ1-3; D call uncertain. Germline V gene data show CDR1 as SGHRS and CDR2 as YFSETQ. The CDR3 extends over 11 amino acids. V was trimmed by 0 bases and J by 8 bases, leaving 3 bases between them. The CDR3 loop is CASSLGDTIYF. In nucleotides, the CDR3 is TGCGCCAGCAGCTTGGGAGACACCATATATTTT. Full variable domain (remainder filled in from reference TRBV5-1 and TRBJ1-3): KAGVTQTPRYLIKTRGQQVTLSCSPISGHRSVSWYQQTPGQGLQFLFEYFSETQRNKGNFPGRFSGRQFSNSRSEMNVSTLELGDSALYLCASSLGDTIYFGEGSWLTVV.

The chain uses TRBV2 and TRBJ2-1; 14 bases agree with TRBD2. Germline CDR1 and CDR2: SNHLY and FYNNEI. The V gene end was trimmed by 7 bases and the J gene end by 7 bases; junction bases not matched to a gene: 6. The CDR3 sequence is 15 residues long. The CDR3 loop is CASTGLAGGGNEQFF. The DNA for the CDR3 is TGTGCCAGCACTGGACTAGCGGGGGGCGGGAATGAGCAGTTCTTC. The whole variable domain, remainder taken from reference TRBV2 and TRBJ2-1, is EPEVTQTPSHQVTQMGQEVILRCVPISNHLYFYWYRQILGQKVEFLVSFYNNEISEKSEIFDDQFSVERPDGSNFTLKIRSTKLEDSAMYFCASTGLAGGGNEQFFGPGTRLTVL.

This clone has only one observation. The rearrangement joins TRBV19 to TRBJ1-2, with 11 positions matching TRBD1. From germline, CDR1 is LNHDA and CDR2 SQIVND (reference sequence). With V trimmed by 7 bases and J by 8 bases, 6 bases remained unmatched. The CDR3 spans 13 residues. This CDR3 is CASIGQGAGGYTF. In DNA form, the CDR3 reads TGTGCCAGTATCGGACAGGGGGCAGGAGGCTACACCTTC. Complete variable domain (other parts from reference TRBV19 and TRBJ1-2): DGGITQSPKYLFRKEGQNVTLSCEQNLNHDAMYWYRQDPGQGLRLIYYSQIVNDFQKGDIAEGYSVSREKKESFPLTVTSAQKNPTAFYLCASIGQGAGGYTFGSGTRLTVV.

The rearrangement uses TRBV1 and TRBJ2-1; the D call in the table, TRBD2, was not verified against the DNA. TRBV1 has pseudogene status. The CDR3 is 16 residues long. CDR3 in amino acids: CTSSLGTSGLYNEQFF. The CDR3 region has the DNA TGCACCAGCAGCCTAGGGACTAGCGGGTTATACAATGAGCAGTTCTTC.

The gene calls are TRBV18 and TRBJ2-1, with TRBD2 matching 8 bases. After removal of 6 bases from V and 9 bases from J, the junction contained 1 base not matched to a gene. Germline V gene lookup returns CDR1 KGHSH and CDR2 LQKENI. CDR3 length: 11 residues. CDR3: CASSREVEQFF. CDR3 bases: TGTGCCAGCTCGCGGGAGGTTGAGCAGTTCTTC.

In its sample, this clone was seen once. V usage is TRBV27 and J usage is TRBJ1-3, with a possible D match to TRBD1 (5 bases). CDR1 is MNHEY and CDR2 is SMNVEV in the germline V gene (reference sequence). V was shortened by 3 bases and J by 2 bases, with 8 bases between the two germline ends. CDR3 length equals 14 residues. The CDR3 loop reads CASSLGGAGNTIYF. Written as DNA, the CDR3 is TGTGCCAGCAGTTTGGGGGGGGCTGGAAACACCATATATTTT.

V and J are TRBV19 and TRBJ1-3; 9 bases align to TRBD1. The CDR3 runs to 16 residues. Germline CDR1 LNHDA, CDR2 SQIVND (reference sequence). After removal of 9 bases from V and 0 bases from J, the junction contained 9 bases not matched to a gene. For the CDR3, the DNA is TGTGCCAGCTCCGGGCGACAGGGGGGCTCTGGAAACACCATATATTTT. Amino acids: CASSGRQGGSGNTIYF.

The CDR3 loop is CASSLSYGSSYEQYF. The CDR3 DNA follows: TGTGCCAGCAGCTTGAGTTACGGGAGCTCCTACGAGCAGTACTTC. V and J are TRBV5-4 and TRBJ2-7, with D possibly matching TRBD2 (6 bases). V was cut by 1 base and J by 0 bases, with 11 bases left in between. The length of the CDR3 is 15 residues. Per germline, CDR1 SGHNT and CDR2 YYREEE (reference sequence).

J is TRBJ1-4 and V is TRBV5-1, with TRBD1 matching over 11 bases. The junction had 4 bases not matched to a gene; V was cut back by 4 bases and J by 5 bases. CDR3 length equals 15 residues. Germline CDR1 SGHRS, CDR2 YFSETQ. The CDR3 loop is CASSGTGGRNEKLFF. Written as DNA, the CDR3 is TGCGCCAGCAGCGGGACAGGGGGACGAAATGAAAAACTGTTTTTT.

This chain joins TRBV10-1 and TRBJ2-7; D might be TRBD1 (5 bases). The CDR3 runs 13 residues. Germline values: CDR1 WNHNN, CDR2 SYGVQD (reference sequence). Trimming took 4 bases from V and 6 from J, leaving 13 bases between them. CDR3 nucleotide sequence: TGCGCCAGCAGTGTGTCACAGGTCGGCGAGCAGTACTTC. Amino acids: CASSVSQVGEQYF.

V gene TRBV9 combines with J gene TRBJ1-3, with D perhaps TRBD1 (5 bases). Deletions cut 3 bases from V and 4 bases from J, with 17 bases between. Germline CDR1 and CDR2: SGDLS and YYNGEE. The CDR3 is 16 amino acids. The CDR3 region has the DNA TGTGCCAGCAGCGCCCACAGGTTACAGCCCGGAAACACCATATATTTT. It translates to CASSAHRLQPGNTIYF.

The chain joins TRBV13 to TRBJ2-5; D perhaps matches TRBD1 (5 bases). V was shortened by 5 bases and J by 0 bases, with 10 bases between the two germline ends. The CDR3 contains 14 residues. Germline V gene sequence: CDR1 PRHDT, CDR2 FYEKMQ (reference sequence). This CDR3 is CASSQGWDQETQYF. The DNA for the CDR3 is TGTGCCAGCAGCCAGGGCTGGGACCAAGAGACCCAGTACTTC.

CDR3 in amino acids: CASALLPYEQYF. Here the CDR3 DNA reads TGTGCCAGCGCACTTCTCCCCTACGAGCAGTACTTC. The chain is built from TRBV2 and TRBJ2-7; D gene ambiguous. CDR1 SNHLY and CDR2 FYNNEI come from the germline V gene. This CDR3 has 12 residues. Trimming shortened V by 8 bases and J by 2 bases, and 10 bases separated the two germline ends.

The chain couples TRBV15 to TRBJ1-5, with no clear D. This CDR3 is built from 15 residues. Trimming pared 0 bases from V and 6 bases from J, leaving 12 bases between. The germline V gene encodes CDR1 LNHNV and CDR2 YYDKDF (reference sequence). The CDR3 sequence: CATSRDGESGQPQHF. CDR3 in DNA: TGTGCCACCAGCAGAGATGGGGAAAGCGGTCAGCCCCAGCATTTT.

The chain uses TRBV5-1 and TRBJ1-6; tentative D call: TRBD1 (6 bases). V gave up 5 bases and J gave up 5 bases, with 14 bases separating them. CDR1 and CDR2 (germline): SGHRS, YFSETQ. This CDR3 has 15 residues. This CDR3 reads CASSLRGMNNSPLHF. The CDR3 bases are TGCGCCAGCAGTTTGAGGGGGATGAATAATTCACCCCTCCACTTT.

The genes are TRBV7-6 and TRBJ2-2; 9 positions match TRBD2. V lost 0 bases, J lost 1 base, and 3 bases stayed unmatched. There are 17 residues in the CDR3. Germline lookup yields CDR1 SGHVS and CDR2 FNYEAQ. The CDR3 DNA sequence: TGTGCCAGCAGCTTAGCTCTAGCGGGGAAGAACACCGGGGAGCTGTTTTTT. Residues: CASSLALAGKNTGELFF.

Concerning this clone: At one end the junction does not follow the germline gene, possibly because of a read error. The genes are TRBV7-9 and TRBJ1-1; D is unclear. The CDR3 is made up of 14 amino acids. CDR1 and CDR2 (germline): SEHNR, FQNEAQ (reference sequence). The CDR3 protein is CSSSPPVMNTEAFF. The CDR3 region has the DNA TGTTCCAGCAGCCCACCGGTCATGAACACTGAAGCTTTCTTT. The full variable domain, its missing parts supplied by reference TRBV7-9 and TRBJ1-1, is DTGVSQNPRHKITKRGQNVTFRCDPISEHNRLYWYRQTLGQGPEFLTYFQNEAQLEKSRLLSDRFSAERPKGSFSTLEIQRTEQGDSAMYLCSSSPPVMNTEAFFGQGTRLTVV.

This chain joins TRBV10-1 and TRBJ1-1; D unclear. CDR3 length equals 13 residues. Germline V gene lookup returns CDR1 WNHNN and CDR2 SYGVQD (reference sequence). V was pared by 7 bases and J by 4 bases, with 13 bases between. The DNA for the CDR3 is TGCGCCAGCAAGCAAGACGGCGGCACTGAAGCTTTCTTT. Protein sequence: CASKQDGGTEAFF.

This clone was seen only a few times. The chain recombines TRBV5-1 with TRBJ2-1, with D tentatively TRBD1 (6 bases). Looked up from germline, CDR1 is SGHRS and CDR2 is YFSETQ. With 2 bases removed from V and 4 bases from J, the gap between germline ends came to 7 bases. The CDR3 is made up of 13 amino acids. The chain's CDR3 is CASSFGQYNEQFF. CDR3 bases: TGCGCCAGCAGCTTTGGACAGTACAATGAGCAGTTCTTC. Together with reference TRBV5-1 and TRBJ2-1, the CDR3 gives the full variable domain: KAGVTQTPRYLIKTRGQQVTLSCSPISGHRSVSWYQQTPGQGLQFLFEYFSETQRNKGNFPGRFSGRQFSNSRSEMNVSTLELGDSALYLCASSFGQYNEQFFGPGTRLTVL.